This passage covers 29 T cell receptor beta chains from one sample sequenced in a study of early T cells in non-severe SARS-CoV-2 infection. TCRdb processed the 5' RACE reads anew with MiXCR; each CDR3 protein has one entry. The sample lists roughly 75,000 distinct CDR3 sequences, approximately 12% seen once, with 3.4% in the top ten. Sample: whole blood. The receptors stem from an adult who was a healthcare worker with PCR-confirmed SARS-CoV-2 infection or an uninfected control (not recorded which).

This clonotype appeared a few times. This chain links TRBV20-1 with TRBJ2-3; 8 nucleotides align to TRBD2. The V and J ends lost 1 base and 5 bases, in that order; junction bases with no gene match: 8. Germline CDR1 and CDR2: DFQATT and SNEGSKA (reference sequence). The CDR3 spans 15 residues. Written as DNA, the CDR3 is TGCAGTGCTAGAGTACCGGGAGGGCCGGGAGATACGCAGTATTTT. This sequence encodes CSARVPGGPGDTQYF.

This clonotype came up many times. This sequence joins TRBV12-3 or TRBV12-4 and TRBJ1-6; D is undetermined. Trimming took 4 bases from V and 10 from J, leaving 14 bases between them. The CDR3 has 14 amino acids. CDR3 sequence: CASSSTDPGSPLHF. The CDR3 coding sequence is TGTGCCAGCAGTTCAACTGACCCCGGCTCACCCCTCCACTTT.

This chain joins TRBV5-1 and TRBJ2-3; D call uncertain. The CDR3 extends over 13 amino acids. Trimming took 4 bases from V and 6 from J, leaving 12 bases between them. Germline assignment: CDR1 SGHRS and CDR2 YFSETQ. The CDR3 reads CASSPGVPDTQYF. CDR3 in DNA: TGCGCCAGCAGCCCGGGCGTCCCTGATACGCAGTATTTT.

The V call is TRBV7-2, the J call TRBJ2-1; weak D call: TRBD2 (6 bases). The CDR3 covers 16 residues. The germline CDR1 and CDR2 sequences are SGHTA and FQGNSA. V shed 5 bases and J shed 0 bases, with 14 bases lying between them. The CDR3 is CASSPRRGSSYNEQFF. The DNA of the CDR3 is TGTGCCAGCAGCCCTCGACGGGGGAGCTCCTACAATGAGCAGTTCTTC.

In its sample, this clonotype was seen many times. The V call is TRBV30, the J call TRBJ2-1; 11 bases map to TRBD2. This CDR3 region has 14 residues. CDR1 GTSNPN and CDR2 SVGIG come from the germline V gene (reference sequence). J was trimmed by 2 bases and V by 6 bases; bases with no gene match: 3. This chain's CDR3 is CACSGLAAYNEQFF. Here the CDR3 DNA reads TGTGCCTGCTCGGGACTAGCGGCCTACAATGAGCAGTTCTTC.

The chain carries TRBV5-8 and TRBJ2-1; perhaps TRBD1 as D (5 bases). V was clipped by 5 bases and J by 4 bases, with 10 bases between them. The CDR3 covers 13 residues. Germline V gives CDR1 SGHTS, CDR2 YDEGEE. The CDR3 here is CASSRTRYNEQFF. In DNA form, the CDR3 reads TGTGCCAGCAGTAGGACACGTTACAATGAGCAGTTCTTC.

This clonotype was seen only a few times. The gene calls are TRBV7-3 and TRBJ2-3, with D hard to call. The CDR3 sequence is 14 residues long. Germline V gene sequence: CDR1 SGHTA, CDR2 FQGTGA. Trimming shortened V by 3 bases and J by 5 bases, and 12 bases separated the two germline ends. CDR3 in DNA: TGTGCCAGCAGCTTTCTGGGCCGAGGAGATACGCAGTATTTT. It specifies CASSFLGRGDTQYF. The full variable domain, its missing parts supplied by reference TRBV7-3 and TRBJ2-3, is GAGVSQTPSNKVTEKGKYVELRCDPISGHTALYWYRQSLGQGPEFLIYFQGTGAADDSGLPNDRFFAVRPEGSVSTLKIQRTERGDSAVYLCASSFLGRGDTQYFGPGTRLTVL.

This clonotype came up once. The chain joins TRBV11-2 to TRBJ1-1, with D possibly being TRBD1 (6 bases). V was trimmed by 5 bases and J by 4 bases, leaving 14 bases between them. CDR1 SGHAT and CDR2 FQNNGV come from the germline V gene. There are 14 residues in the CDR3. The CDR3 DNA follows: TGTGCCAGCAGCCCCACAGGGTTAGGCACTGAAGCTTTCTTT. Residues: CASSPTGLGTEAFF.

This clonotype came up many times. This chain connects TRBV12-3 or TRBV12-4 to TRBJ2-7; 10 bases map to TRBD2. This CDR3 contains 15 residues. V lost 5 bases, J lost 2 bases, and 6 bases stayed unmatched. The CDR3, as DNA: TGTGCCAGCAGTCCCTCTAGCGGGAGAACCTACGAGCAGTACTTC. It is translated as CASSPSSGRTYEQYF.

The J gene is TRBJ2-5, the V gene TRBV11-2, with 7 bases fitting TRBD2. The CDR3 runs 18 residues. CDR1 is SGHAT and CDR2 is FQNNGV in the germline V gene. V dropped 0 bases and J dropped 1; count of bases not matched to a gene: 11. The CDR3 DNA reads TGTGCCAGCAGCTTAGATCTAGGAGCGGGGCTAACCCAAGAGACCCAGTACTTC. Its translation: CASSLDLGAGLTQETQYF.

This clonotype was seen ten or more times. The chain has TRBV3-1 and TRBJ1-2, with D possibly TRBD1 on 6 matching bases. The CDR3 sequence is 16 residues long. Germline values: CDR1 LGHDT, CDR2 YNNKEL (reference sequence). The V and J ends lost 1 base and 8 bases respectively, with 20 bases between them. CDR3: CASSQGQGQPYEGYTF. For the CDR3, the DNA is TGTGCCAGCAGCCAAGGCCAGGGACAACCCTACGAGGGCTACACCTTC.

The rearrangement uses TRBV28 and TRBJ2-7, with D unresolved. Germline CDR1 reads MDHEN; CDR2 reads SYDVKM. Trimming removed 6 bases from V and 2 bases from J, with 8 bases in between. This CDR3 is 12 amino acids long. Written as DNA, the CDR3 is TGTGCCAGCAGGGTCGGCACCTACGAGCAGTACTTC. This gives the protein CASRVGTYEQYF.

About this clonotype: Given a much more abundant clone one base away, this may be a read error. The V and J genes are TRBV6-1 and TRBJ2-6; D gene uncertain. Germline V gene lookup returns CDR1 MNHNS and CDR2 SASEGT. The CDR3 consists of 15 residues. The CDR3 DNA is TGTGCCAGCAGTGTCTGGCAGTCTGGGGTCAACGTCCTGACTTTC. The encoded protein is CASSVWQSGVNVLTF.

This clonotype occurred a few times. The V gene is TRBV7-6, the J gene TRBJ2-5; 11 bases line up with TRBD2. Germline V CDR1 and CDR2: SGHVS, FNYEAQ. This CDR3 has 16 residues. The trim removed 2 bases at V and 4 bases at J, leaving 6 bases unmatched. The DNA of the CDR3 is TGTGCCAGCAGCTTAACTAGCGGGAGTTTACGAGAGACCCAGTACTTC. It specifies CASSLTSGSLRETQYF.

This clonotype was observed a handful of times. The chain uses TRBV29-1 and TRBJ1-4; D ambiguous. In germline, CDR1 is SQVTM, CDR2 ANQGSEA. V was shortened by 7 bases and J by 1 base, with 10 bases between the two germline ends. The CDR3 is made up of 13 amino acids. The CDR3 spells CSGRKGTNEKLFF. DNA for the CDR3: TGCAGCGGCCGGAAAGGAACTAATGAAAAACTGTTTTTT.

This clonotype came up many times. The J gene is TRBJ1-5, the V gene TRBV6-1; D not certain. The V end was cut by 1 base, the J end by 6 bases, with 13 bases between. CDR3 length: 15 amino acids. The V gene's germline CDR1 is MNHNS and CDR2 SASEGT. The CDR3, as DNA: TGTGCCAGCAGTGAAGTGCTTGCCGGGCTTCAGCCCCAGCATTTT. It codes for CASSEVLAGLQPQHF.

At least ten counts were recorded for this clonotype. This CDR3 reads CAGYEQYF. Written as DNA, the CDR3 is TGTGCCGGCTACGAGCAGTACTTC. J is TRBJ2-7 and V is TRBV9; D remains ambiguous. Between the trimmed V and J ends, which lost 10 bases and 3 bases, there was a span of 2 bases. Germline V gene sequence: CDR1 SGDLS, CDR2 YYNGEE. The CDR3 has 8 amino acids. The variable domain in full, completed from reference TRBV9 and TRBJ2-7, reads DSGVTQTPKHLITATGQRVTLRCSPRSGDLSVYWYQQSLDQGLQFLIQYYNGEERAKGNILERFSAQQFPDLHSELNLSSLELGDSALYFCAGYEQYFGPGTRLTVT.

The rearrangement uses TRBV18 and TRBJ2-7; no reliable D call. There are 14 residues in the CDR3. V was shortened by 6 bases and J by 0 bases, with 12 bases between the two germline ends. Germline CDR1 reads KGHSH; CDR2 reads LQKENI. DNA of the CDR3: TGTGCCAGCTCCCCGGGCACCGGCTCCTACGAGCAGTACTTC. Its translation is CASSPGTGSYEQYF.

The chain combines TRBV29-1 with TRBJ2-3; D is unclear. Germline V gene lookup returns CDR1 SQVTM and CDR2 ANQGSEA. The germline V and J ends were trimmed by 3 bases and 1 base, with 5 bases remaining between them. The CDR3 extends over 12 amino acids. Here the CDR3 reads CSVDLGTDTQYF. The DNA of the CDR3 is TGCAGCGTTGACTTAGGCACAGATACGCAGTATTTT.

This clonotype was found a few times. V is TRBV2 and J is TRBJ2-1, with 10 positions matching TRBD2. The CDR3 is 15 residues long. Germline V gene lookup returns CDR1 SNHLY and CDR2 FYNNEI. With 6 bases clipped from V and 8 bases from J, the junction kept 10 bases outside the gene matches. The DNA for the CDR3 is TGTGCCAGCAGACCGAGCGGGAGGGCGATCGATGAGCAGTTCTTC. Translated, it gives CASRPSGRAIDEQFF.

The gene calls are TRBV3-1 and TRBJ1-1, with D perhaps TRBD1 (5 bases). The CDR3 covers 16 residues. CDR1 LGHDT and CDR2 YNNKEL come from the germline V gene (reference sequence). Trimming stripped 0 bases from V and 8 bases from J, with 19 bases between. The CDR3 DNA reads TGTGCCAGCAGCCAAGATAACTGGCAGGGCCCCGCGGAAGCTTTCTTT. This translates into CASSQDNWQGPAEAFF.

The chain is built from TRBV9 and TRBJ1-6, with D unclear. This CDR3 spans 16 amino acids. Germline V gene data show CDR1 as SGDLS and CDR2 as YYNGEE. The V gene lost 4 bases and the J gene lost 5 bases, with 16 bases spanning the gap. The CDR3 region has the DNA TGTGCCAGCAGCCCGAGCTTGGTCGGGGATAATTCACCCCTCCACTTT. This sequence encodes CASSPSLVGDNSPLHF. Together with reference TRBV9 and TRBJ1-6, the CDR3 gives the full variable domain: DSGVTQTPKHLITATGQRVTLRCSPRSGDLSVYWYQQSLDQGLQFLIQYYNGEERAKGNILERFSAQQFPDLHSELNLSSLELGDSALYFCASSPSLVGDNSPLHFGNGTRLTVT.

There are many counts of this clonotype. V usage is TRBV7-3 and J usage is TRBJ1-6; TRBD1 matches at 12 bases. Looked up from germline, CDR1 is SGHTA and CDR2 is FQGTGA. The V and J ends lost 1 base and 0 bases, in that order; junction bases with no gene match: 4. The CDR3 consists of 19 residues. CDR3 DNA: TGTGCCAGCAGCTTAAGGGGACAGGGGGCAAGCTCCTATAATTCACCCCTCCACTTT. It translates to CASSLRGQGASSYNSPLHF.

The chain carries TRBV7-3 and TRBJ2-1; D might be TRBD2 (6 bases). Trimming removed 0 bases from V and 7 bases from J, with 13 bases in between. The CDR3 runs to 15 residues. Germline V gives CDR1 SGHTA, CDR2 FQGTGA. The CDR3 DNA reads TGTGCCAGCAGCTTAACCCGGGAGTCGGGGAATGAGCAGTTCTTC. This codes for CASSLTRESGNEQFF.

The chain joins TRBV29-1 to TRBJ2-1, with no clear D. The CDR3 contains 9 residues. Germline assignment: CDR1 SQVTM and CDR2 ANQGSEA. The CDR3 protein is CTSYNEQFF. For the CDR3, the DNA is TGCACCAGTTACAATGAGCAGTTCTTC.

The CDR3, as DNA: TGTGCCAGCTCACCACGGGGGGGATCCGTCAATGAGCAGTTCTTC. Its translation: CASSPRGGSVNEQFF. The chain couples TRBV18 to TRBJ2-1; 7 bases agree with TRBD2. CDR1 is KGHSH, CDR2 LQKENI, per germline. V was clipped by 1 base and J by 6 bases; unmatched bases: 6. The CDR3 runs 15 residues.

The chain couples TRBV7-2 to TRBJ2-6; D unclear. V was shortened by 5 bases and J by 4 bases, with 15 bases between the two germline ends. The CDR3 is 16 residues long. Germline loops: CDR1 SGHTA, CDR2 FQGNSA. The CDR3 DNA reads as TGTGCCAGCAGCCCAAGACGGCTGAGAGGGGCCAACGTCCTGACTTTC. Protein: CASSPRRLRGANVLTF.

This clonotype has just a few counts. The gene calls are TRBV25-1 and TRBJ2-5; 8 positions match TRBD2. There are 16 residues in the CDR3. CDR1 MGHDK and CDR2 SYGVNS come from the germline V gene. V lost 5 bases, J lost 0 bases, and 8 bases stayed unmatched. CDR3 nucleotide sequence: TGTGCCAGCAGTCTTTACAGCGGGGGTTACCAAGAGACCCAGTACTTC. Translated, it gives CASSLYSGGYQETQYF.

There are a few counts of this clonotype. The chain links TRBV28 to TRBJ2-7; no firm D call. The CDR3 has 11 amino acids. The V gene lost 5 bases and the J gene lost 9 bases, with 11 bases spanning the gap. Germline V CDR1 and CDR2: MDHEN, SYDVKM. Here the CDR3 reads CASSPALGQYF. The CDR3 region has the DNA TGTGCCAGCAGTCCCGCCCTGGGGCAGTACTTC.